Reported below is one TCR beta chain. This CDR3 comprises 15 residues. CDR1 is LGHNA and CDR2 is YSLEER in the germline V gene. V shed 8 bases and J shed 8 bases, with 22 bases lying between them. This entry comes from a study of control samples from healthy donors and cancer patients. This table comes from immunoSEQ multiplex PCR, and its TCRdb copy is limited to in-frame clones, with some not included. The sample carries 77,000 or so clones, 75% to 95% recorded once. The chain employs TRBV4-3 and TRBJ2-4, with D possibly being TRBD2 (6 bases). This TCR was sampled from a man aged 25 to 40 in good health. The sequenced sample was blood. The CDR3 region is CASGPGVSLGDIQYF. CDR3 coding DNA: TGCGCCAGCGGACCGGGAGTTTCCCTGGGAGACATTCAGTACTTC.